Following are 6 T cell receptor beta chains from one sample sequenced in a study of cytomegalovirus exposure and HLA in healthy donors. The PCR ran on 60 Vbeta and 13 Jbeta primers. TCRdb keeps only in-frame clones here, not all; method: immunoSEQ multiplex PCR. The table records some 120,000 clones, 75% to 85% of them present only once. Source material: PBMCs. The receptors were gathered from a male donor in good health and CMV-seronegative.

This clone was seen only a few times. CDR3 coding DNA: TGTGCCAGCAGCATGGAGGGACCCCCGGGGCGGAACACTGAAGCTTTCTTT. It encodes CASSMEGPPGRNTEAFF. The J gene is TRBJ1-1, the V gene TRBV21-1. TRBV21-1 is labeled a pseudogene. The CDR3 contains 17 residues.

Comment on this clone: A junction end diverges from the germline sequence, so it may reflect a read error. V gene TRBV27 combines with J gene TRBJ2-4; possibly TRBD2 for D (5 bases). The CDR3 covers 12 residues. Germline V gene sequence: CDR1 MNHEY, CDR2 SMNVEV (reference sequence). The CDR3 coding sequence is TGTGCCAGCGGTCTAGCCAAAAACAGTCAGTACTTC. Its translation: CASGLAKNSQYF.

This clone has just one count. The rearrangement uses TRBV9 and TRBJ2-7, with a possible D match to TRBD2 (6 bases). Germline V gene sequence: CDR1 SGDLS, CDR2 YYNGEE. This CDR3 is 14 amino acids long. The V end was cut by 4 bases, the J end by 7 bases, with 18 bases between. CDR3 DNA sequence: TGTGCCAGCAGCAAAGCGGAGGGACCTCCGGAGCAGTACTTC. Translating gives CASSKAEGPPEQYF. The full variable domain, with the rest looked up from reference TRBV9 and TRBJ2-7, is DSGVTQTPKHLITATGQRVTLRCSPRSGDLSVYWYQQSLDQGLQFLIQYYNGEERAKGNILERFSAQQFPDLHSELNLSSLELGDSALYFCASSKAEGPPEQYFGPGTRLTVT.

This clone occurred a few times. The chain joins TRBV11-2 to TRBJ2-3, with 11 positions matching TRBD2. The CDR3 is 17 amino acids. Germline assignment: CDR1 SGHAT and CDR2 FQNNGV. Unmatched junction bases numbered 5, after V lost 1 base and J lost 2 bases. Here the CDR3 DNA reads TGTGCCAGCAGCTTAGGTAGCGGGAGGGTACTCACAGATACGCAGTATTTT. It translates to CASSLGSGRVLTDTQYF.

This rearrangement joins TRBV19 to TRBJ1-1, with a tentative D call TRBD1 (5 bases). The germline V gene has CDR1 LNHDA and CDR2 SQIVND (reference sequence). The CDR3 contains 15 residues. Trimming left V 0 bases short and J 4 bases short, with 12 bases between. This CDR3 is CASSIDKGMGTEAFF. The CDR3 DNA reads TGTGCCAGTAGTATAGATAAGGGGATGGGCACTGAAGCTTTCTTT.

The genes are TRBV5-5 and TRBJ2-7; TRBD2 agrees at 8 bases. V lost 2 bases to trimming and J lost 1 base; unmatched junction nucleotides: 8. Per germline, CDR1 SGHKS and CDR2 YYEKEE (reference sequence). This CDR3 contains 16 residues. CDR3 sequence: CASSLRGGQGSYEQYF. CDR3 coding DNA: TGTGCCAGCAGCTTACGGGGGGGGCAGGGGTCCTACGAGCAGTACTTC.